This T cell receptor beta chain is from a study of identifying expanded T cells in peripheral blood. General study results and limits: Variance in clone template counts between two-week samples significantly increased with total template count across all healthy donors.

Germline CDR1 and CDR2: SGDLS and YYNGEE. With 1 base clipped from V and 8 bases from J, the junction kept 14 bases outside the gene matches. The CDR3 spans 16 residues. Clones were read by immunoSEQ multiplex PCR, and TCRdb kept only the in-frame ones, dropping some. The profile shows roughly 86,000 clones, approximately 85% of them singletons. During the collection period, no donor immune events like infections were recorded. Comments on this clone: Its target is not known.

V and J are TRBV9 and TRBJ1-2, with 7 bases matching TRBD1. The TCR originated in a person aged 18 to 75 in good health. The material sequenced was blood. CDR3 DNA: TGTGCCAGCAGCGTAATGAGCCAAGGACAGGCTGACGGCTACACCTTC. This encodes CASSVMSQGQADGYTF.